The rows below give T cell receptor beta chains drawn from one sample of a study of cytomegalovirus exposure and HLA in healthy donors. The table came from immunoSEQ multiplex PCR; TCRdb's copy has only in-frame clones and leaves some out. The data hold 120,000 or so clones, with over 15% observed a single time. Sequenced: PBMCs. These receptors were obtained from a woman between 18 and 30 years old in good health and CMV-seronegative. The CDR3 runs from the conserved cysteine through the conserved F or W.

V	J	length	CDR3
TRBV5-6	TRBJ1-1	15	CASSLEQGGQTEAFF
TRBV13	TRBJ2-7	19	CASSPSSRQGPRSSYEQYF
TRBV5-4	TRBJ2-2	15	CASSSNRDGTGELFF
TRBV6-1	TRBJ2-3	19	CASSEALDRGEVLSDTQYF
TRBV6-1	TRBJ1-2	11	CASNRVEGYTF
TRBV7-2	TRBJ2-7	14	CASSLRSPSYEQYF
TRBV5-1	TRBJ2-7	14	CASSLEARAYEQYF
TRBV30	TRBJ2-5	13	CAWSDRTQGAQYF
TRBV5-1	TRBJ2-5	16	CASTTGQGGIGETQYF
TRBV6-1	TRBJ1-3	14	CASSDRGGRNTIYF
TRBV30	TRBJ1-5	18	CAWSVQVPGQGLSQPQHF
TRBV5-1	TRBJ1-1	14	CASSLAGGHTEAFF
TRBV19	TRBJ1-6	13	CASIPDRGSPLHF
TRBV6-1	TRBJ2-7	12	CASSEFGSEQYF
TRBV5-4	TRBJ1-6	13	CASSSIRGSPLHF
TRBV27	TRBJ2-7	14	CASSWGPEVGEQYF
TRBV2	TRBJ2-1	15	CASSVRGTAYNEQFF
TRBV5-1	TRBJ2-7	14	CASSPGTGLLEQYF
TRBV30	TRBJ1-4	16	CAWSDRGPATGEKLFF
TRBV29-1	TRBJ2-1	14	CSVWLAGLYNEQFF
TRBV5-1	TRBJ2-7	15	CASSLVSSGDYEQYF
TRBV18	TRBJ2-2	14	CASSPPAYTGELFF
TRBV27	TRBJ1-3	15	CASSSRGLSGNTIYF
TRBV7-3	TRBJ1-6	13	CASSLTGRTALHF
TRBV5-4	TRBJ2-3	15	CASSRSGGATDTQYF
TRBV19	TRBJ1-2	13	CASSPTVDYGYTF
TRBV19	TRBJ1-4	17	CASSINRDSPKTEKLFF
TRBV4-2	TRBJ2-2	13	CASSRTSAGELFF
TRBV7-9	TRBJ1-4	15	CASSKRQGAPEKLFF
TRBV5-4	TRBJ2-5	16	CASSLRSSGIRETQYF
TRBV30	TRBJ2-1	12	CAQDSGYNEQFF
TRBV19	TRBJ2-2	12	CALDRNTGELFF
TRBV29-1	TRBJ2-1	13	CSVESYSYNEQFF
TRBV28	TRBJ2-1	16	CASTLLRRSSYNEQFF
TRBV29-1	TRBJ2-7	17	CSVEGQGDGKGGYEQYF
TRBV5-1	TRBJ2-1	15	CASSSGDRGGNEQFF
TRBV9	TRBJ2-3	15	CASSVVGLYTDTQYF